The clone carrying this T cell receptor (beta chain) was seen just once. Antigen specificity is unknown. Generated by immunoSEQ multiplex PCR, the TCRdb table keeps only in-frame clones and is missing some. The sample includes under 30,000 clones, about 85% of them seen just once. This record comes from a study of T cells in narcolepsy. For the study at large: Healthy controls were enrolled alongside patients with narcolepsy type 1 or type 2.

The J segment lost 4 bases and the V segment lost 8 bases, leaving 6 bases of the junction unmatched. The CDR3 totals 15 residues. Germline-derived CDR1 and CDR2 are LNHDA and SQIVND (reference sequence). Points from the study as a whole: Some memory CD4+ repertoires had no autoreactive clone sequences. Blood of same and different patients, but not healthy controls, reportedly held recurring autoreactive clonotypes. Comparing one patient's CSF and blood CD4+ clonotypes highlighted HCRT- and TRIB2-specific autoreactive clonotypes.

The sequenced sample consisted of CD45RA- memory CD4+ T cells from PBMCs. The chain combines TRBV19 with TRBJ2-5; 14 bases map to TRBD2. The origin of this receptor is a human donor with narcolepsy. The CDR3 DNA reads TGTGCCAGTGCGACTAGCGGGGGGGCCTCAGAGACCCAGTACTTC. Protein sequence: CASATSGGASETQYF.